Sequencing of this T cell receptor beta chain was carried out in a study of blood T cell repertoires in COVID-19. Overall study: Sample material is recorded as cDNA or gDNA derived from T cells, B-cell-depleted T cells, or PBMCs.

V was clipped by 5 bases and J by 7 bases, with 18 bases between them. The germline V gene has CDR1 SGHVS and CDR2 FQNEAQ. This CDR3 has 14 amino acids. Original processing methods: Reference gene primer amplification in the assay estimated nucleated cell counts. TCRdb keeps only in-frame clones here, not all; method: immunoSEQ multiplex PCR. V and J calls and clone size come straight from that table; D and trimming were deduced from the DNA. The sample carries over 450,000 clones, roughly 89% recorded once. The Seattle patients joined while their infection was active and were tracked longitudinally afterward.

Sequencing was done on a sample of peripheral blood. The gene calls are TRBV7-8 and TRBJ2-7, with TRBD2 as a possible D gene (5 bases). The receptor was isolated from a man aged 18 to 30 with COVID-19, enrolled during active disease. DNA for the CDR3: TGTGCCAGCAGCGATGGGATCGGGGTGAGGGAGCAGTACTTC. As protein: CASSDGIGVREQYF. The variable domain in full, completed from reference TRBV7-8 and TRBJ2-7, reads GAGVSQSPRYKVAKRGQDVALRCDPISGHVSLFWYQQALGQGPEFLTYFQNEAQLDKSGLPSDRFFAERPEGSVSTLKIQRTQQEDSAVYLCASSDGIGVREQYFGPGTRLTVT.